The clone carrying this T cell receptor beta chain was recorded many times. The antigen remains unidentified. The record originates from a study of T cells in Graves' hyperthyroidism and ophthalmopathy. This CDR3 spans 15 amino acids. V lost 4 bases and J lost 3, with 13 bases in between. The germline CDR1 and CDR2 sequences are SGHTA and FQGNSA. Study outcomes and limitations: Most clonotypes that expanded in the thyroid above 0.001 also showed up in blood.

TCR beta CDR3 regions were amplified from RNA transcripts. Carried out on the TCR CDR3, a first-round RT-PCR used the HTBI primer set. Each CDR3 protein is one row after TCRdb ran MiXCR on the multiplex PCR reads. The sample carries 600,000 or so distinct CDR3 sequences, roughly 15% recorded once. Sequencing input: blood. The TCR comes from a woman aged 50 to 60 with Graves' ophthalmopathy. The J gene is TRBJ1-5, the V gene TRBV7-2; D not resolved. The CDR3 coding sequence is TGTGCCAGCAGCTCCGCAAGTGCCTCCAATCAGCCCCAGCATTTT. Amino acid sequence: CASSSASASNQPQHF.